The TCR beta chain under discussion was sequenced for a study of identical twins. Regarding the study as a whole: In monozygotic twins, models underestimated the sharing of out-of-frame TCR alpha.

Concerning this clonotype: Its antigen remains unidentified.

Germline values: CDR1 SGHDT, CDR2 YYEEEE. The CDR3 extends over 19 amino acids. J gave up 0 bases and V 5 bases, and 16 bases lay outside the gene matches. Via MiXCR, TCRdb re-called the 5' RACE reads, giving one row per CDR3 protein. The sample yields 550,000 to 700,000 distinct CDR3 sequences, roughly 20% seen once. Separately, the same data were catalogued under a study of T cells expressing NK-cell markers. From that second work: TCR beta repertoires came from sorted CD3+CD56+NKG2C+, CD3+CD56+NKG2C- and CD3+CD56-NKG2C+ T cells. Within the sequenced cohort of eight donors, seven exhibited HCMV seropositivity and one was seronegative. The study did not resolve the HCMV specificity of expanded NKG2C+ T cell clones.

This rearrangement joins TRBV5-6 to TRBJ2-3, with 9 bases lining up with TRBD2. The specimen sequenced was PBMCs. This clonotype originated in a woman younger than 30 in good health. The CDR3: CASSTLAGPRPKSTDTQYF. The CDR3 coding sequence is TGTGCCAGCAGTACCCTAGCGGGACCCCGTCCGAAGAGCACAGATACGCAGTATTTT.